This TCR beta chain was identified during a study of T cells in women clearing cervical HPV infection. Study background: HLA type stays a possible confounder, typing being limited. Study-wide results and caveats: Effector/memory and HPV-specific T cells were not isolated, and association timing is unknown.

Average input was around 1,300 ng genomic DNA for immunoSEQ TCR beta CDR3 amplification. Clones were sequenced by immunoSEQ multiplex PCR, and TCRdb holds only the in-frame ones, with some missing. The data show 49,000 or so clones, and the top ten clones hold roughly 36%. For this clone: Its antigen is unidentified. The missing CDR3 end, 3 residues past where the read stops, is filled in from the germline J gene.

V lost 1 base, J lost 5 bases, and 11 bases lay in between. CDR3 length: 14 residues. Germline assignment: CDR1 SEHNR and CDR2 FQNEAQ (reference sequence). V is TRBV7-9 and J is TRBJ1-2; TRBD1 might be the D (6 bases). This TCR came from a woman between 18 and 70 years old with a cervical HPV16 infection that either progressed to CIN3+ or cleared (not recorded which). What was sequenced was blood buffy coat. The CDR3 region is CASSLGQVDYGYTF. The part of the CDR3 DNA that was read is TGTGCCAGCAGCTTAGGACAGGTCGATTATGGC.